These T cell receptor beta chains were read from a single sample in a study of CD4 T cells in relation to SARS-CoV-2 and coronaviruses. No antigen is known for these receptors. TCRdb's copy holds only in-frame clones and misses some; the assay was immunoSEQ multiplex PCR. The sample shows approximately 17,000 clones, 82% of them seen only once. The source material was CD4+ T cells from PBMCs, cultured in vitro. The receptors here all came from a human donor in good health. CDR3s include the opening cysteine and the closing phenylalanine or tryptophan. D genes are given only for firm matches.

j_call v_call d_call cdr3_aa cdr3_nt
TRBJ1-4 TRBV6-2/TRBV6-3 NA CASSYSAGDNEKLFF TGTGCCAGCAGTTACTCGGCGGGGGATAATGAAAAACTGTTTTTT
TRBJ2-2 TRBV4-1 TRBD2 CASSPRGAGELFF TGCGCCAGCAGCCCCCGGGGGGCCGGGGAGCTGTTTTTT
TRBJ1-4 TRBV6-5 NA CASRRASINEKLFF TGTGCCAGCAGAAGGGCGAGTATTAATGAAAAACTGTTTTTT
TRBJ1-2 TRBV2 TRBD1 CASSGRDRRYYGYTF TGTGCCAGCAGTGGCCGGGACAGGAGGTACTATGGCTACACCTTC
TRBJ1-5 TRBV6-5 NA CASRLGGDQPQHF TGTGCCAGCAGATTGGGGGGAGATCAGCCCCAGCATTTT
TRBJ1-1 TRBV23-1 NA CASSQSLDGDTEAFF TGCGCCAGCAGTCAATCCTTGGACGGTGACACTGAAGCTTTCTTT
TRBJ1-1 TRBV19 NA CASSISREAFF TGTGCCAGTAGTATTTCGCGGGAAGCTTTCTTT
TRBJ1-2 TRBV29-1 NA CSVGPPTTLANYGYTF TGCAGCGTTGGGCCTCCGACGACCCTAGCTAACTATGGCTACACCTTC
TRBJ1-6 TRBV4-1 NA CASSQGPLVTLHF TGCGCCAGCAGCCAAGGCCCCTTGGTAACCCTCCACTTT
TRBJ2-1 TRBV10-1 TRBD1 CASSESRGLKFF TGCGCCAGCAGTGAGTCGAGGGGGCTAAAGTTCTTC
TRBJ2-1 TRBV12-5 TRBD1 CASPGTGDNEQFF TGTGCTAGTCCCGGGACAGGGGACAATGAGCAGTTCTTC
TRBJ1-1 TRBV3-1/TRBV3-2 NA CASSQVRSNTEAFF TGTGCCAGCAGCCAAGTAAGATCTAACACTGAAGCTTTCTTT
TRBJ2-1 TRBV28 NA CASSLSYEQFF TGTGCCAGCAGTTTAAGTTATGAGCAGTTCTTC
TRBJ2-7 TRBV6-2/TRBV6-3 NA CASSYGTAITYEQYF TGTGCCAGCAGTTACGGGACCGCCATTACCTACGAGCAGTACTTC
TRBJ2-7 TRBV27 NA CASSWDRSYEQYF TGTGCCAGCAGTTGGGACCGCTCCTACGAGCAGTACTTC
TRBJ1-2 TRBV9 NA CASSVSKGGYTF TGTGCCAGCAGCGTCAGCAAGGGGGGCTACACCTTC
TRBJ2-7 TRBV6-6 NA CASSYSRGWYEQYF TGTGCCAGCAGTTACTCCCGGGGTTGGTACGAGCAGTACTTC
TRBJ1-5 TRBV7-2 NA CASSLSPGPNQPQHF TGTGCCAGCAGCTTATCGCCAGGGCCCAATCAGCCCCAGCATTTT
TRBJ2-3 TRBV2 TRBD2 CASTLRTSVTDTQYF TGTGCCAGCACATTAAGGACTAGCGTAACAGATACGCAGTATTTT
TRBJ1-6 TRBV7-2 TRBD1 CASSIRQGGNSPLHF TGTGCCAGCAGCATCCGACAGGGCGGAAATTCACCCCTCCACTTT
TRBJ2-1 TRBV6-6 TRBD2 CASSPRTSGSSYNEQFF TGTGCCAGCAGTCCCCGGACTAGCGGGAGTTCCTACAATGAGCAGTTCTTC
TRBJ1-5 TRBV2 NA CASSEGGREQPQHF TGTGCCAGCAGTGAAGGGGGACGGGAGCAGCCCCAGCATTTT
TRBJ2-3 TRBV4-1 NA CASSQEQADTQYF TGCGCCAGCAGCCAGGAACAGGCAGATACGCAGTATTTT
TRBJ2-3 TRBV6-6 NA CASTKPGPTDTQYF TGTGCCAGCACCAAGCCGGGACCCACAGATACGCAGTATTTT
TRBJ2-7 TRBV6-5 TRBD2 CASSSGTSGDYEQYF TGTGCCAGCAGTTCCGGGACTAGCGGGGACTACGAGCAGTACTTC
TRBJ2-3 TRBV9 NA CASSLLYTDTQYF TGTGCCAGCAGCCTCCTTTACACAGATACGCAGTATTTT